The present TCR beta chain was sequenced within a study of graft-versus-host responses after intestinal transplantation (dated by TCRdb to the early 2020s). About the investigation overall: The transplants that recipients received were multivisceral, liver-intestinal, or isolated intestinal. Every recipient was given anti-thymocyte globulin induction, then maintenance tacrolimus and steroids for 3 to 4 years. Graft-versus-host and host-versus-graft alloreactive T cell clones were tracked in the graft, circulation and bone marrow after intestinal transplantation using bulk TCR-beta CDR3 sequencing. Alloreactive clones were identified by sequencing pre-transplant mixed lymphocyte reaction products and comparing these products with unstimulated pre-transplant donor and recipient T cells. The cohort enrolled 24 intestinal transplant recipients, one of whom was a retransplant, and a few patients without pretransplant specimens were excluded. A peak of at least 4% donor T cells among recipient peripheral blood mononuclear cells was the definition used for donor T cell macrochimerism. Samples from a few later patients were sequenced in-house on an Illumina MiSeq with MiXCR processing rather than by the commercial service.

Overall results and qualifications from the work: GvH clones were detected in recipient bone marrow, and some of these GvH clones were observed earlier in ileal mucosa or blood, consistent with an intestinal mucosal origin. Conclusions were limited by the relatively low number and heterogeneity of intestinal transplant patients. In the allografts of patients with donor T cell macrochimerism, GvH to HvG T cell clonal ratios were high. Early after transplant, peak levels of circulating GvH clones were found to be associated with declines in HvG clones.

To isolate intraepithelial and lamina propria lymphocytes from graft specimens, dithiothreitol, EDTA incubations and collagenase D digestion were used. Bulk TCR-beta sequencing was performed on serial intestinal graft biopsy specimens collected as late as 600 days after transplant. With respect to this clone: Its target antigen remains unknown. Base qualities are not at hand, and no much larger clone is one base apart.

The library was prepared using the immunoSEQ multiplex PCR assay. High-throughput TCR-beta CDR3 sequencing of genomic DNA from most patients was performed by Adaptive Biotechnologies. Concerning the study's data processing: Adaptive's ImmunoSEQ software supplied the TCR sequencing data for 15 to 20 patients, while MiXCR and VDJtools were used to process three other patients. CDR3 nucleotide sequences shared between donor and recipient were removed because the origin of such sequences could not be assigned. To be classed as alloreactive, a clone needed at least 2-fold expansion over unstimulated cells and a minimum CFSE-low frequency of 0.002% (template counts) or 0.001% (read counts). A clone was considered mappable if detected in the sequenced pre-transplant spleen, lymph node, or MLR CFSE-low populations of the donor or recipient. Cumulative frequency of alloreactive clones was calculated as a percentage of all sequences weighted by copy number. The source is immuneACCESS, and TCRdb retained only in-frame sequences with V and J called. Part of the clones is not carried over; for the studies checked, unresolved V genes explain less than half of this, and the remainder is unexplained. V and J calls and clone size are given by that table; D and trimming were obtained from the DNA. This sample holds tens of thousands of clones; around 90% were observed only once. About 1.7% of the sample comes from the top ten.

CDR1 SGDLS and CDR2 YYNGEE were looked up in the germline V gene. Taken from cysteine to phenylalanine, the CDR3 has 12 residues. The entry retains the CDR3 DNA only, 36 bases that are in frame from base 1. V sheds 3 bases and J sheds 2 bases, leaving 4 bases between their ends. Sequenced here: ileum tissue, sampled less than 400 days after transplant. The receptor was isolated from a human patient who received an intestinal transplant, so some T cells may come from the graft donor. The chain is encoded by TRBV9 joined to TRBJ2-3, with the D gene too uncertain to name. The bases read TGTGCCAGCAGCGAGATCACAGATACGCAGTATTTT. Its amino acids are CASSEITDTQYF.